A selection of T cell receptor beta chains follows, all from one sample in a study of blood T cell repertoires in COVID-19. Assay used: immunoSEQ multiplex PCR; TCRdb lists only in-frame clones, some missing. The table has 430,000 or so clones, about 87% seen once. The specimen sequenced was peripheral blood. The receptors here all came from a man between 18 and 35 years old with COVID-19, enrolled during active disease. The conserved cysteine and the conserved F or W are not part of the CDR3 here. Fields, in order: J gene, V gene, D gene, CDR3 protein. A D gene is named only where the DNA matches it firmly.

j_call: TRBJ2-5
v_call: TRBV19
d_call: .
cdr3_aa: ASTTGHNLKETQY

j_call: TRBJ1-1
v_call: TRBV5-1
d_call: TRBD1
cdr3_aa: ASSTRTGERGTEAF

j_call: TRBJ1-5
v_call: TRBV5-1
d_call: .
cdr3_aa: ASSLWEGEQPQH

j_call: TRBJ2-1
v_call: TRBV19
d_call: .
cdr3_aa: ASSHSGSSYNEQF

j_call: TRBJ2-3
v_call: TRBV2
d_call: TRBD1
cdr3_aa: ASSVDRGGTDTQY

j_call: TRBJ1-2
v_call: TRBV4-2
d_call: .
cdr3_aa: ASSPKAGEGRGYT

j_call: TRBJ2-5
v_call: TRBV5-6
d_call: .
cdr3_aa: ASRGQIQETQY

j_call: TRBJ2-7
v_call: TRBV5-6
d_call: TRBD2
cdr3_aa: ASSPPGLAYEQY

j_call: TRBJ2-2
v_call: TRBV30
d_call: .
cdr3_aa: AWSPGTGELF

j_call: TRBJ2-7
v_call: TRBV14
d_call: .
cdr3_aa: ASSQAGTRYEQY

j_call: TRBJ1-4
v_call: TRBV7-9
d_call: .
cdr3_aa: ASSRPVGGDEKLF

j_call: TRBJ2-3
v_call: TRBV2
d_call: .
cdr3_aa: ASSEVAPATTDTQY

j_call: TRBJ2-6
v_call: TRBV19
d_call: .
cdr3_aa: ASSIGARSGANVLT

j_call: TRBJ2-1
v_call: TRBV11-1
d_call: .
cdr3_aa: ASRVRGARSYNEQF

j_call: TRBJ1-6
v_call: TRBV7-2
d_call: .
cdr3_aa: ASSLGGFYSPLH

j_call: TRBJ2-7
v_call: TRBV18
d_call: .
cdr3_aa: ASSPGRHYEQY

j_call: TRBJ1-2
v_call: TRBV7-9
d_call: TRBD1
cdr3_aa: ASSPQGQLPYGYT

j_call: TRBJ2-1
v_call: TRBV19
d_call: .
cdr3_aa: ASSMNRYNEQF

j_call: TRBJ2-5
v_call: TRBV7-9
d_call: TRBD1
cdr3_aa: ASSFGDRGQETQY

j_call: TRBJ2-7
v_call: TRBV7-2
d_call: .
cdr3_aa: ASSLVIRGYEQY

j_call: TRBJ1-1
v_call: TRBV29-1
d_call: .
cdr3_aa: SVMGDSRTYTEAF

j_call: TRBJ2-1
v_call: TRBV19
d_call: TRBD2
cdr3_aa: ASTLGTSVYNEQF

j_call: TRBJ2-5
v_call: TRBV2
d_call: .
cdr3_aa: ASSVRREETQY

j_call: TRBJ2-7
v_call: TRBV15
d_call: .
cdr3_aa: ATSRVKGVMYEQY

j_call: TRBJ2-7
v_call: TRBV6-1
d_call: .
cdr3_aa: ASSDRYANEQY

j_call: TRBJ1-3
v_call: TRBV24-1
d_call: .
cdr3_aa: ATGAGNTIY

j_call: TRBJ2-7
v_call: TRBV25-1
d_call: TRBD2
cdr3_aa: ASSERGLAGGAYEQY

j_call: TRBJ2-6
v_call: TRBV6-1
d_call: .
cdr3_aa: ASSESYSLSRDFNVLT

j_call: TRBJ1-2
v_call: TRBV27
d_call: TRBD1
cdr3_aa: ASSRTGGVNGYT

j_call: TRBJ1-2
v_call: TRBV7-9
d_call: TRBD1
cdr3_aa: ASSPGQGAMVGYT

j_call: TRBJ2-7
v_call: TRBV7-6
d_call: TRBD2
cdr3_aa: ASSPRVREGSYEQY

j_call: TRBJ2-7
v_call: TRBV19
d_call: .
cdr3_aa: ASSSLGTARGSDEQY

j_call: TRBJ2-2
v_call: TRBV12-3/TRBV12-4
d_call: TRBD1
cdr3_aa: ASSGTVGGELF

j_call: TRBJ2-5
v_call: TRBV7-8
d_call: .
cdr3_aa: ASSLGEREETQY

j_call: TRBJ2-5
v_call: TRBV10-3
d_call: TRBD2
cdr3_aa: AVFIRGGVETQY